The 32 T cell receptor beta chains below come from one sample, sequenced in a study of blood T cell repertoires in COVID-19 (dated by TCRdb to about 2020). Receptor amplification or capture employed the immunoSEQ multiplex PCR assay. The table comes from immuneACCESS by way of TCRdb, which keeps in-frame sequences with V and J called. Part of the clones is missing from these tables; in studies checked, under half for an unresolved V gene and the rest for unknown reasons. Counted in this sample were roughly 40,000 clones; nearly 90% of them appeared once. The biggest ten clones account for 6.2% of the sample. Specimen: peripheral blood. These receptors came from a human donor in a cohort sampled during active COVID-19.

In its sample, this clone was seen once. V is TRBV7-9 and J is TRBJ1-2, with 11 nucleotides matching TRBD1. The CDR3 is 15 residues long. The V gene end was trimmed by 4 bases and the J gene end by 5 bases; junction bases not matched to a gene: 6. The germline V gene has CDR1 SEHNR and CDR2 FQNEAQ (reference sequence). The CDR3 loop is CASSYGQGAGYGYTF. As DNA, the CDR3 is TGTGCCAGCAGCTACGGACAGGGGGCAGGGTATGGCTACACCTTC.

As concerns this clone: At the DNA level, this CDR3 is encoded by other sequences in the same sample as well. The CDR3 loop reads CASSLGPGTEAFF. The CDR3 region has the DNA TGTGCCAGCAGTTTAGGGCCGGGGACTGAAGCTTTCTTT. The rearrangement joins TRBV12-3 or TRBV12-4 to TRBJ1-1; no reliable D call. V was trimmed by 1 base and J by 5 bases, leaving 8 bases between them. The CDR3 extends over 13 amino acids.

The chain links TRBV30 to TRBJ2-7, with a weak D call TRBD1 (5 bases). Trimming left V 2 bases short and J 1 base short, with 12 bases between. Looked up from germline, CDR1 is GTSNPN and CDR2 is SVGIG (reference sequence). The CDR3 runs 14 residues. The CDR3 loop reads CAWSRAGNSYEQYF. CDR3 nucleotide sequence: TGTGCCTGGAGTAGGGCAGGGAATTCCTACGAGCAGTACTTC.

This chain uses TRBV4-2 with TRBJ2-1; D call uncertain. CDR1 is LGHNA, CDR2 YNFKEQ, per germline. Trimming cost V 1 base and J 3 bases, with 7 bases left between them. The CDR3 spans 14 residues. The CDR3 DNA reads TGTGCCAGCAGCCAAGCAGGCAGCTACAATGAGCAGTTCTTC. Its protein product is CASSQAGSYNEQFF.

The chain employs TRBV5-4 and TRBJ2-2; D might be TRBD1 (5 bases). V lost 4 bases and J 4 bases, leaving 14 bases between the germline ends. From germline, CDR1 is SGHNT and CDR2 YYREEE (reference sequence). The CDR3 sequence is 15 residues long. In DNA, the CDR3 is TGTGCCAGCAGCCCAGGCCACAGGACCACCGGGGAGCTGTTTTTT. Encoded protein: CASSPGHRTTGELFF.

The CDR3 nucleotides read TGTGCCAGCAGCTTAGCGAGGGGGCAGGGAAACATTCAGTACTTC. Its translation is CASSLARGQGNIQYF. The rearrangement uses TRBV7-8 and TRBJ2-4, with TRBD1 matching 7 bases. The CDR3 is 15 residues long. The V gene's germline CDR1 is SGHVS and CDR2 FQNEAQ. The V and J ends lost 0 bases and 6 bases, in that order; junction bases with no gene match: 5.

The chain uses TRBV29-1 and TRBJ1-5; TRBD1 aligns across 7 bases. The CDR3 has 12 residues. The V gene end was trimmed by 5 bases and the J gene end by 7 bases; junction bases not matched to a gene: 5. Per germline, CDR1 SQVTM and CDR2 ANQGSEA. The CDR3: CSVIQGSQPQHF. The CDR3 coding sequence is TGCAGCGTTATACAGGGGAGCCAGCCCCAGCATTTT.

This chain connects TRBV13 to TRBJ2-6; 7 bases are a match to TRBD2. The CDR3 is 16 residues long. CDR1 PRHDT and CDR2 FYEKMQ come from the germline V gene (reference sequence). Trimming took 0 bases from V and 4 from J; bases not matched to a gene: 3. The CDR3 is CASSLGREAGANVLTF. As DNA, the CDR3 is TGTGCCAGCAGCTTAGGCCGGGAGGCAGGGGCCAACGTCCTGACTTTC.

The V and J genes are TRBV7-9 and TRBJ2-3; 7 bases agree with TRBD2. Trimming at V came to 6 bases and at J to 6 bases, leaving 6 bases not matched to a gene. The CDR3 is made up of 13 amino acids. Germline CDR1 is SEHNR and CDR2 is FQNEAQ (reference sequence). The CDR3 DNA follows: TGTGCCAGCAGTTGGGGGGGTCAGGATACGCAGTATTTT. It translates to CASSWGGQDTQYF.

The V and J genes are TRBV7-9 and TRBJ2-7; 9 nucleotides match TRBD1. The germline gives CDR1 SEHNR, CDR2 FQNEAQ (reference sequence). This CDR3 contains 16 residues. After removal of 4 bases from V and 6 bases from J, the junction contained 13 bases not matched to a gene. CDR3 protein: CASSSQPGQGSGEQYF. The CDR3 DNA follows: TGTGCCAGCAGCTCCCAACCGGGACAGGGCTCAGGCGAGCAGTACTTC.

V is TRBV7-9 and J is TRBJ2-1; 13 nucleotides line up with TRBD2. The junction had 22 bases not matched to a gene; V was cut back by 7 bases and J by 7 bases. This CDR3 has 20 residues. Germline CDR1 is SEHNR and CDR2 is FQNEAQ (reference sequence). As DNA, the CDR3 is TGTGCCAGCACGTCATTTCCGGGACTAGCGGGAAGGGACCTGGAGAATGAGCAGTTCTTC. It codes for CASTSFPGLAGRDLENEQFF.

The CDR3, as DNA: TGCGCCAGCAGTAGTCCGGGACAGGGGGCGGTAAGTGAGCAGTTCTTC. Translating gives CASSSPGQGAVSEQFF. The V and J genes are TRBV10-1 and TRBJ2-1; 12 nucleotides line up with TRBD1. The junction had 11 bases not matched to a gene; V was cut back by 5 bases and J by 9 bases. The CDR3 has 16 residues. The germline CDR1 and CDR2 sequences are WNHNN and SYGVQD (reference sequence).

This chain's CDR3 is CASSQGLPGTEAFF. The CDR3 coding sequence is TGTGCCAGTAGTCAGGGGTTGCCGGGCACTGAAGCTTTCTTT. The chain is built from TRBV19 and TRBJ1-1, with TRBD1 as a possible D gene (6 bases). Germline CDR1 is LNHDA and CDR2 is SQIVND (reference sequence). Trimming cost V 5 bases and J 4 bases, with 14 bases left between them. The CDR3 length is 14 residues.

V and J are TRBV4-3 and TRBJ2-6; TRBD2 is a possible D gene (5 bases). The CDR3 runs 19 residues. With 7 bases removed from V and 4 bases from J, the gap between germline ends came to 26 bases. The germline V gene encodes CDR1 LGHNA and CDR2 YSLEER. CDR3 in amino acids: CASKELMDGISSGANVLTF. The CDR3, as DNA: TGCGCCAGCAAGGAGCTCATGGACGGGATCTCATCCGGGGCCAACGTCCTGACTTTC.

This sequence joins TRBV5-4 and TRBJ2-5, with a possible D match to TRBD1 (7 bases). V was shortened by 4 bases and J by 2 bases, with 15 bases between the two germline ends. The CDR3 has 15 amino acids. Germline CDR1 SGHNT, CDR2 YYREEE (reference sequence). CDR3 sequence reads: CASSRGTAGQETQYF. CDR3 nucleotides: TGTGCCAGCAGCCGCGGGACAGCTGGGCAAGAGACCCAGTACTTC.

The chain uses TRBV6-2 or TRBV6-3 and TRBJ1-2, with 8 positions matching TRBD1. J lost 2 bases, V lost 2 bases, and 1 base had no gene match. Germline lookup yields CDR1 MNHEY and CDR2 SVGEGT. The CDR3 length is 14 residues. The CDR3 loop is CASSYRTGNYGYTF. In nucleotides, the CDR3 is TGTGCCAGCAGTTACCGGACAGGGAACTATGGCTACACCTTC.

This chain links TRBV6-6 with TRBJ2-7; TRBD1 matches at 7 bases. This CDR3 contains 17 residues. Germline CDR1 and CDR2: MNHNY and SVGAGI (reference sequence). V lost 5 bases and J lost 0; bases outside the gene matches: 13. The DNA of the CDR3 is TGTGCCAGCAGTCACCAAGGTATTGGACAGGCCTCCTACGAGCAGTACTTC. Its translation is CASSHQGIGQASYEQYF.

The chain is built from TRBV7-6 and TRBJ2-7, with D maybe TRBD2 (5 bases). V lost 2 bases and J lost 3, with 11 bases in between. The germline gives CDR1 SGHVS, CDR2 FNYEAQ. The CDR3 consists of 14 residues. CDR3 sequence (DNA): TGTGCCAGCAGCTTAAGCGGAGGCCTCTACGAGCAGTACTTC. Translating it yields CASSLSGGLYEQYF.

The CDR3 coding sequence is TGTGCCAGCAGCGCTACAGGGGGAGCGAACACTGAAGCTTTCTTT. Its translation: CASSATGGANTEAFF. The V and J genes are TRBV2 and TRBJ1-1; TRBD1 matches at 8 bases. The CDR3 sequence is 15 residues long. Germline V lookup: CDR1 SNHLY, CDR2 FYNNEI. The ends lost 6 bases at V and 1 base at J; junction bases unmatched: 7.

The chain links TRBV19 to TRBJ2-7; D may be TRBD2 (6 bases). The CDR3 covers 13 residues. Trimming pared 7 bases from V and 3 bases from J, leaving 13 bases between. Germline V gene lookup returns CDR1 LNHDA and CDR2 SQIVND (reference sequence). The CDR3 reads CASTPEGGYEQYF. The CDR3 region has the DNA TGTGCCAGTACCCCGGAGGGTGGCTACGAGCAGTACTTC.

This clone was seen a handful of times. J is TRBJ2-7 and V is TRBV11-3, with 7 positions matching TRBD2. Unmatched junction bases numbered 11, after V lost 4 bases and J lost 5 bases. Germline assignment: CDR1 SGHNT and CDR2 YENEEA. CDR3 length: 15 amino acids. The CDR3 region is CASSSSAGDWDEQYF. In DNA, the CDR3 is TGTGCCAGCAGCTCCTCCGCGGGAGATTGGGACGAGCAGTACTTC. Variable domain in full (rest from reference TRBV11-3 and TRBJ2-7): EAGVVQSPRYKIIEKKQPVAFWCNPISGHNTLYWYLQNLGQGPELLIRYENEEAVDDSQLPKDRFSAERLKGVDSTLKIQPAELGDSAVYLCASSSSAGDWDEQYFGPGTRLTVT.

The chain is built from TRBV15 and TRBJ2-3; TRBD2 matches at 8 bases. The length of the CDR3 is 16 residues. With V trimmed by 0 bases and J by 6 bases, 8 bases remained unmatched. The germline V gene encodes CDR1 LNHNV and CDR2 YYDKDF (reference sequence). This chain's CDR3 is CATSRDDGGATDTQYF. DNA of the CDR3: TGTGCCACCAGCAGAGATGACGGGGGGGCGACCGATACGCAGTATTTT.

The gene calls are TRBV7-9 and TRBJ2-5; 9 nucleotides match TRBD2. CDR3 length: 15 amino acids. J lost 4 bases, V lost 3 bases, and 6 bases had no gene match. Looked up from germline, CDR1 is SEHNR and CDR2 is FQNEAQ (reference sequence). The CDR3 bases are TGTGCCAGCAGCTTTAGGCGGGAGGGCGGAGAGACCCAGTACTTC. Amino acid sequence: CASSFRREGGETQYF.

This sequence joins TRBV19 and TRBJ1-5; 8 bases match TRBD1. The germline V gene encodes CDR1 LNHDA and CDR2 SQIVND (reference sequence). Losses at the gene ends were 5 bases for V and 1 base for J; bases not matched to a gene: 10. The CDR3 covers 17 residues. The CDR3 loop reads CASSLETGATSNQPQHF. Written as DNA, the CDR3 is TGTGCCAGTAGTCTGGAGACAGGGGCTACGAGCAATCAGCCCCAGCATTTT.

Written as DNA, the CDR3 is TGTGCCAGCAGCTTAGATGAGATCTGGAGGACCGGGGAGCTGTTTTTT. Translation gives CASSLDEIWRTGELFF. The chain joins TRBV7-6 to TRBJ2-2, with D possibly TRBD2 on 5 matching bases. Trimming shortened V by 1 base and J by 5 bases, and 14 bases separated the two germline ends. Germline V CDR1 and CDR2: SGHVS, FNYEAQ. The CDR3 is 16 amino acids.

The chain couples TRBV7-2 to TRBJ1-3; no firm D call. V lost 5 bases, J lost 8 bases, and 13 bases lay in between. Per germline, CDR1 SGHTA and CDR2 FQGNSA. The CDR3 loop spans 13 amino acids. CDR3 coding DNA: TGTGCCAGCAGCCCCATCGACGGGGACACCATATATTTT. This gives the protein CASSPIDGDTIYF.

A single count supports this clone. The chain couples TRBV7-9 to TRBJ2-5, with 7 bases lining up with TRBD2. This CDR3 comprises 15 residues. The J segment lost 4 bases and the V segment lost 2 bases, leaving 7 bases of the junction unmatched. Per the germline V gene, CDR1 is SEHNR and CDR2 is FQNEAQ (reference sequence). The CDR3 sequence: CASSLLAERLETQYF. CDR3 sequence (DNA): TGTGCCAGCAGCTTACTAGCGGAGAGGCTAGAGACCCAGTACTTC.

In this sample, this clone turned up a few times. The CDR3 is CASSFTTGTEAYEQYF. CDR3 coding DNA: TGTGCCAGCAGCTTCACAACCGGGACAGAAGCCTACGAGCAGTACTTC. The chain recombines TRBV5-6 with TRBJ2-7, with 7 positions matching TRBD1. There are 16 residues in the CDR3. V was clipped by 2 bases and J by 2 bases; unmatched bases: 10. The germline V gene has CDR1 SGHDT and CDR2 YYEEEE. Supplemented by reference TRBV5-6 and TRBJ2-7, the full variable domain reads DAGVTQSPTHLIKTRGQQVTLRCSPKSGHDTVSWYQQALGQGPQFIFQYYEEEERQRGNFPDRFSGHQFPNYSSELNVNALLLGDSALYLCASSFTTGTEAYEQYFGPGTRLTVT.

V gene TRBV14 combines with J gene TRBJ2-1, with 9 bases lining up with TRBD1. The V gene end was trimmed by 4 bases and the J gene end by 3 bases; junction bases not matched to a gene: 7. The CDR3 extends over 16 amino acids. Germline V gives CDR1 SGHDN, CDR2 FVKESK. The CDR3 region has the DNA TGTGCCAGCAGCCCTCCCGGGACAGGGAACTACAATGAGCAGTTCTTC. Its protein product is CASSPPGTGNYNEQFF.

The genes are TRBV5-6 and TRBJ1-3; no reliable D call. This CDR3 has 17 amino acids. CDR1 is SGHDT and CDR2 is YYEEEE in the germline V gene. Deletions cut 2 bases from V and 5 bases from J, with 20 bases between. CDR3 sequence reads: CASSFRYTGVNRNTIYF. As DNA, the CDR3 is TGTGCCAGCAGCTTCAGGTATACCGGGGTAAACAGAAACACCATATATTTT.

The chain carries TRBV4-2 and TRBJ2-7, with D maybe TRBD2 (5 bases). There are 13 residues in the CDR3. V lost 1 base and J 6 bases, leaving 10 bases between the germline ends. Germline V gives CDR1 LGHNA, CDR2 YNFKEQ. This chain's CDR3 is CASSQALDVEQYF. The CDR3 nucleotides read TGTGCCAGCAGCCAAGCACTAGATGTCGAGCAGTACTTC.

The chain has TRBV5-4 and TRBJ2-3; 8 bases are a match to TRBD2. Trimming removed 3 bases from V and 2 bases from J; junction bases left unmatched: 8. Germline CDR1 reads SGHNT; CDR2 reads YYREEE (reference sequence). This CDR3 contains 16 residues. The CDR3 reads CASSSGQRGNTDTQYF. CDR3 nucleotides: TGTGCCAGCAGCTCCGGCCAGCGGGGGAACACAGATACGCAGTATTTT. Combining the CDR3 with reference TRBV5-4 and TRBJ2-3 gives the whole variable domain ETGVTQSPTHLIKTRGQQVTLRCSSQSGHNTVSWYQQALGQGPQFIFQYYREEENGRGNFPPRFSGLQFPNYSSELNVNALELDDSALYLCASSSGQRGNTDTQYFGPGTRLTVL.